This entry lists 4 T cell receptor beta chains sequenced from one sample in a study of Graves' ophthalmopathy and Graves' hyperthyroidism. Amplification of TCR beta CDR3 regions used RNA transcripts. The authors performed first-round RT-PCR with HTBI primers and then a second-round multiplex PCR. TCRdb ran MiXCR on the multiplex PCR reads and lists one entry per CDR3 protein. The sample contains over 650,000 distinct CDR3 sequences, about 41% of which appear only once. Sequencing was performed on peripheral blood. These receptor sequences come from an adult man with Graves' ophthalmopathy.

The rearrangement links TRBV11-2 to TRBJ2-3; 8 nucleotides align to TRBD2. J lost 0 bases, V lost 2 bases, and 4 bases had no gene match. The CDR3 is made up of 16 amino acids. Looked up from germline, CDR1 is SGHAT and CDR2 is FQNNGV. The CDR3 bases are TGTGCCAGCAGCTTATCGGGCGGGGGGAGCACAGATACGCAGTATTTT. This translates into CASSLSGGGSTDTQYF.

Concerning this clonotype: The junction departs from germline at one end; a sequencing error may be responsible. The genes are TRBV10-3 and TRBJ2-5; the D is unclear. This CDR3 has 15 residues. The germline V gene has CDR1 ENHRY and CDR2 SYGVKD. In DNA, the CDR3 is TGTGCCATCAGAGAGTTCCCAGGTCAAGGAGAGACCCAGTACTTC. It is translated as CAIREFPGQGETQYF.

V gene TRBV27 combines with J gene TRBJ1-1, with D perhaps TRBD1 (5 bases). V was clipped by 5 bases and J by 3 bases, with 22 bases between them. Germline V gene sequence: CDR1 MNHEY, CDR2 SMNVEV (reference sequence). The CDR3 is made up of 17 amino acids. The CDR3 is CASSRPGIPRGYTEAFF. The CDR3 nucleotides read TGTGCCAGCAGTCGGCCTGGGATCCCAAGGGGATACACTGAAGCTTTCTTT.

This clonotype has a count of ten or more. The chain recombines TRBV6-5 with TRBJ2-6, with D perhaps matching TRBD1 or TRBD2 (5 bases each). CDR3 length: 19 residues. Germline V CDR1 and CDR2: MNHEY, SVGAGI. V was cut by 4 bases and J by 0 bases, with 19 bases left in between. As DNA, the CDR3 is TGTGCCAGCAGTTGGGGGTTTTGGGTCCCAGGCTCTGGGGCCAACGTCCTGACTTTC. Protein product: CASSWGFWVPGSGANVLTF.